The 14 T cell receptor beta chains below all came from one sample that was sequenced in a study of T cell responses to AZD1222 COVID-19 vaccine. This table comes from immunoSEQ multiplex PCR, and its TCRdb copy is limited to in-frame clones, with some not included. The sample contains roughly 130,000 clones, around 90% of which appear only once. Here the sequenced sample was peripheral blood, taken on day 0 of AZD1222 vaccination. The receptor source for this set is an adult in good health.

The V call is TRBV29-1, the J call TRBJ2-1, with TRBD1 identical over 8 bases. The CDR3 consists of 14 residues. The germline gives CDR1 SQVTM, CDR2 ANQGSEA. V was clipped by 7 bases and J by 4 bases; unmatched bases: 9. The CDR3 sequence is CSAWRDRRYNEQFF. The CDR3 nucleotides are TGCAGCGCCTGGAGGGACAGGCGATACAATGAGCAGTTCTTC.

The chain is built from TRBV19 and TRBJ2-7, with D perhaps matching TRBD1 (5 bases). The CDR3 runs 14 residues. Germline V CDR1 and CDR2: LNHDA, SQIVND (reference sequence). V lost 3 bases, J lost 5 bases, and 14 bases lay in between. The CDR3 reads CASSITGRAHEQYF. The CDR3 nucleotides read TGTGCCAGTAGTATCACCGGCAGGGCCCACGAGCAGTACTTC. The full variable domain, rest sourced from reference TRBV19 and TRBJ2-7, is DGGITQSPKYLFRKEGQNVTLSCEQNLNHDAMYWYRQDPGQGLRLIYYSQIVNDFQKGDIAEGYSVSREKKESFPLTVTSAQKNPTAFYLCASSITGRAHEQYFGPGTRLTVT.

The rearrangement uses TRBV3-1 (or the pseudogene TRBV3-2) and TRBJ1-1; possible D gene TRBD1, 5 bases. CDR3 size: 13 residues. V lost 8 bases and J lost 5, with 15 bases in between. The germline gives CDR1 LGHDT, CDR2 YNNKEL (reference sequence). The CDR3 loop is CASRHSGFTEAFF. The CDR3, as DNA: TGTGCCAGCCGACATTCAGGGTTTACTGAAGCTTTCTTT.

V and J are TRBV18 and TRBJ2-1, with D tentatively TRBD2 (6 bases). Trimming left V 2 bases short and J 5 bases short, with 10 bases between. Germline V gene lookup returns CDR1 KGHSH and CDR2 LQKENI. The CDR3 length is 14 residues. The CDR3 reads CASSPAGIDNEQFF. The CDR3 nucleotides are TGTGCCAGCTCACCAGCGGGGATAGACAATGAGCAGTTCTTC.

V and J are TRBV18 and TRBJ2-7; 7 bases align to TRBD1. Germline V gene lookup returns CDR1 KGHSH and CDR2 LQKENI. Losses at the gene ends were 0 bases for V and 2 bases for J; bases not matched to a gene: 7. This CDR3 has 16 amino acids. This chain's CDR3 is CASSPPSSQGAYEQYF. CDR3 nucleotide sequence: TGTGCCAGCTCACCACCGTCTTCCCAGGGGGCCTACGAGCAGTACTTC.

This clone was seen only a few times. The chain has TRBV19 and TRBJ2-7, with D uncertain. Per germline, CDR1 LNHDA and CDR2 SQIVND (reference sequence). The V and J ends lost 2 bases and 2 bases respectively, with 13 bases between them. The CDR3 runs 15 residues. In nucleotides, the CDR3 is TGTGCCAGTAGTATATTGCCAGCAGATCCCTACGAGCAGTACTTC. Translation gives CASSILPADPYEQYF. The full variable domain, rest sourced from reference TRBV19 and TRBJ2-7, is DGGITQSPKYLFRKEGQNVTLSCEQNLNHDAMYWYRQDPGQGLRLIYYSQIVNDFQKGDIAEGYSVSREKKESFPLTVTSAQKNPTAFYLCASSILPADPYEQYFGPGTRLTVT.

The V call is TRBV6-4, the J call TRBJ1-5; D remains ambiguous. V was pared by 6 bases and J by 3 bases, with 9 bases between. This CDR3 contains 13 residues. CDR1 and CDR2 from the germline V gene are MRHNA and SNTAGT. For the CDR3, the DNA is TGTGCCAGCAGCGTTCAGGCCAATCAGCCCCAGCATTTT. Its protein product is CASSVQANQPQHF.

The chain couples TRBV9 to TRBJ2-7; D is undetermined. This CDR3 has 12 amino acids. CDR1 and CDR2 from the germline V gene are SGDLS and YYNGEE. V was trimmed by 0 bases and J by 5 bases, leaving 6 bases between them. The chain's CDR3 is CASSVDLDEQYF. The DNA for the CDR3 is TGTGCCAGCAGCGTAGATCTTGACGAGCAGTACTTC. Full variable domain (missing parts from reference TRBV9 and TRBJ2-7): DSGVTQTPKHLITATGQRVTLRCSPRSGDLSVYWYQQSLDQGLQFLIQYYNGEERAKGNILERFSAQQFPDLHSELNLSSLELGDSALYFCASSVDLDEQYFGPGTRLTVT.

The chain carries TRBV13 and TRBJ1-5, with 11 bases that match TRBD1. This CDR3 contains 15 residues. Germline V gene data show CDR1 as PRHDT and CDR2 as FYEKMQ (reference sequence). V shed 0 bases, J shed 7 bases, and the junction held 2 bases outside the gene matches. Written as DNA, the CDR3 is TGTGCCAGCAGCTTAGGGGGACAGGGGGTCCAGCCCCAGCATTTT. It encodes CASSLGGQGVQPQHF.

The chain combines TRBV18 with TRBJ1-3; 7 bases are shared with TRBD1. The CDR3 has 14 amino acids. J was trimmed by 4 bases and V by 5 bases; bases with no gene match: 5. CDR1 KGHSH and CDR2 LQKENI come from the germline V gene. In DNA, the CDR3 is TGTGCCAGCTCAACAGGGGATCTCGGAAACACCATATATTTT. Protein: CASSTGDLGNTIYF.

This clone was detected only once. The chain combines TRBV7-2 with TRBJ2-2; D gene unclear. Per germline, CDR1 SGHTA and CDR2 FQGNSA. The V gene lost 2 bases and the J gene lost 0 bases, with 7 bases spanning the gap. The CDR3 covers 15 residues. As DNA, the CDR3 is TGTGCCAGCAGCTTACAGGTCACGAACACCGGGGAGCTGTTTTTT. This sequence encodes CASSLQVTNTGELFF.

The chain uses TRBV2 and TRBJ2-4; 8 bases are shared with TRBD1. There are 13 residues in the CDR3. Trimming removed 6 bases from V and 9 bases from J; junction bases left unmatched: 7. Germline-derived CDR1 and CDR2 are SNHLY and FYNNEI. CDR3 in amino acids: CASRGTGSFIQYF. DNA for the CDR3: TGTGCCAGCAGAGGGACAGGCAGTTTCATTCAGTACTTC.

The rearrangement joins TRBV2 to TRBJ1-3; D ambiguous. CDR1 is SNHLY, CDR2 FYNNEI, per germline. V dropped 2 bases and J dropped 0 bases, with 8 bases sitting between them. This CDR3 contains 15 residues. The CDR3: CASSEMRDSGNTIYF. The CDR3 DNA is TGTGCCAGCAGTGAAATGAGGGACTCTGGAAACACCATATATTTT.

The chain employs TRBV9 and TRBJ1-1, with D unclear. Germline V gene data show CDR1 as SGDLS and CDR2 as YYNGEE. V lost 1 base and J lost 2, with 6 bases in between. This CDR3 is 13 amino acids long. CDR3 in amino acids: CASSVLLNTEAFF. CDR3 DNA sequence: TGTGCCAGCAGCGTACTCCTCAACACTGAAGCTTTCTTT.